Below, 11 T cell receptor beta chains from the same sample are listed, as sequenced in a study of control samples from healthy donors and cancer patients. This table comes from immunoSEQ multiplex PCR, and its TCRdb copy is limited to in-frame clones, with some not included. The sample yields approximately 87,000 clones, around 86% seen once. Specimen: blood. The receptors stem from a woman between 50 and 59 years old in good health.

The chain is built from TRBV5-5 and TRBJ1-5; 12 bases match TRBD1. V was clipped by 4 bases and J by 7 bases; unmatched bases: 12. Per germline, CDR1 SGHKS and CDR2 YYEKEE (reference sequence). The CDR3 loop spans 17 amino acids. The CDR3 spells CASSATGTGGAGQPQHF. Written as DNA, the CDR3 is TGTGCCAGCAGCGCAACCGGGACAGGGGGCGCGGGGCAGCCCCAGCATTTT.

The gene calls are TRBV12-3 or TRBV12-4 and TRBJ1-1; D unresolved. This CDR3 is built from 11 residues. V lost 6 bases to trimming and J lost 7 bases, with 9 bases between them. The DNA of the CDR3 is TGTGCCAGCAGGCTCGGGAGTGAAGCTTTCTTT. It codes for CASRLGSEAFF.

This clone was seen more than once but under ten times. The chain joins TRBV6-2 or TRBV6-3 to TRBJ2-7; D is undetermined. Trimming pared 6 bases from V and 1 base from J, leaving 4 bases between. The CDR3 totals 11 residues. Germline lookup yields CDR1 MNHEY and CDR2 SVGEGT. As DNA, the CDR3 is TGTGCCAGCAGCCCATCCTACGAGCAGTACTTC. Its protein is CASSPSYEQYF.

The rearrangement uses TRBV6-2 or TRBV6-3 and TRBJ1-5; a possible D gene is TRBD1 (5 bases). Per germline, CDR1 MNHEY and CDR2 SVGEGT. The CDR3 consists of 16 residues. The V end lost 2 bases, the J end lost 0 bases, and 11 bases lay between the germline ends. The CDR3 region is CASSYGTAYSNQPQHF. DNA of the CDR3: TGTGCCAGCAGTTACGGGACGGCGTATAGCAATCAGCCCCAGCATTTT.

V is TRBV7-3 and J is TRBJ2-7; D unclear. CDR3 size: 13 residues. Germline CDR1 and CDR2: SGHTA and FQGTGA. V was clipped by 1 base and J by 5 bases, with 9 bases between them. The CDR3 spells CASSLSRLDEQYF. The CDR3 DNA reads TGTGCCAGCAGCTTAAGCAGGTTGGACGAGCAGTACTTC.

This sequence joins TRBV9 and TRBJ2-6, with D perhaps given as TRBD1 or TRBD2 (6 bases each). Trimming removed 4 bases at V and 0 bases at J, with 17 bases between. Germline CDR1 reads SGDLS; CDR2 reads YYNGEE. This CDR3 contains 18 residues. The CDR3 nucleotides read TGTGCCAGCAGCCCTAGACAGGAGGGTGGCTCTGGGGCCAACGTCCTGACTTTC. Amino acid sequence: CASSPRQEGGSGANVLTF.

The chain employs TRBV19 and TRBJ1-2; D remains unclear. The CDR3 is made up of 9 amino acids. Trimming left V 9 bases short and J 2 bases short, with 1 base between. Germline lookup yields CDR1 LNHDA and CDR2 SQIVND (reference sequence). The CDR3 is CARNYGYTF. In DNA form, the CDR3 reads TGTGCCAGGAACTATGGCTACACCTTC.

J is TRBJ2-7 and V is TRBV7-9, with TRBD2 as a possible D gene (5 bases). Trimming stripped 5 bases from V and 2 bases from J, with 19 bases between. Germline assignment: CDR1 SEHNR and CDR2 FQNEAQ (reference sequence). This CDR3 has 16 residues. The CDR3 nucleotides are TGTGCCAGCAGCCCCCTCCCGGGATCGAAAACCTACGAGCAGTACTTC. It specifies CASSPLPGSKTYEQYF.

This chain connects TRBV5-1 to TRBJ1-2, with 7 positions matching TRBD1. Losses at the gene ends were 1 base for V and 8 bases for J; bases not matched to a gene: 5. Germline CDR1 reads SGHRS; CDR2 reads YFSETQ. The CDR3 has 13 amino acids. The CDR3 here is CASSLQGGYGYTF. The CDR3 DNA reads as TGCGCCAGCAGCTTGCAGGGGGGCTACGGCTACACCTTC.

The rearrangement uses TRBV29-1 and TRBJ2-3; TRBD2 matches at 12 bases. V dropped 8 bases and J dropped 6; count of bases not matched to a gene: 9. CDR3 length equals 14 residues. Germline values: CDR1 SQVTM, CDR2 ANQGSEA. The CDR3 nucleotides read TGCAGCCTCTCTAGCGGGAGGGCCGGGGATACGCAGTATTTT. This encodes CSLSSGRAGDTQYF.

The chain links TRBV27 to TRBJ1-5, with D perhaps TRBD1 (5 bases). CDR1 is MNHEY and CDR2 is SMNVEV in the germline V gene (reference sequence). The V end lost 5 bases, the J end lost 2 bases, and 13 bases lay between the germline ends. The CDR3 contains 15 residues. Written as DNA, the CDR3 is TGTGCCAGCAGTACCCAGCAGGGAGGCAATCAGCCCCAGCATTTT. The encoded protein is CASSTQQGGNQPQHF.